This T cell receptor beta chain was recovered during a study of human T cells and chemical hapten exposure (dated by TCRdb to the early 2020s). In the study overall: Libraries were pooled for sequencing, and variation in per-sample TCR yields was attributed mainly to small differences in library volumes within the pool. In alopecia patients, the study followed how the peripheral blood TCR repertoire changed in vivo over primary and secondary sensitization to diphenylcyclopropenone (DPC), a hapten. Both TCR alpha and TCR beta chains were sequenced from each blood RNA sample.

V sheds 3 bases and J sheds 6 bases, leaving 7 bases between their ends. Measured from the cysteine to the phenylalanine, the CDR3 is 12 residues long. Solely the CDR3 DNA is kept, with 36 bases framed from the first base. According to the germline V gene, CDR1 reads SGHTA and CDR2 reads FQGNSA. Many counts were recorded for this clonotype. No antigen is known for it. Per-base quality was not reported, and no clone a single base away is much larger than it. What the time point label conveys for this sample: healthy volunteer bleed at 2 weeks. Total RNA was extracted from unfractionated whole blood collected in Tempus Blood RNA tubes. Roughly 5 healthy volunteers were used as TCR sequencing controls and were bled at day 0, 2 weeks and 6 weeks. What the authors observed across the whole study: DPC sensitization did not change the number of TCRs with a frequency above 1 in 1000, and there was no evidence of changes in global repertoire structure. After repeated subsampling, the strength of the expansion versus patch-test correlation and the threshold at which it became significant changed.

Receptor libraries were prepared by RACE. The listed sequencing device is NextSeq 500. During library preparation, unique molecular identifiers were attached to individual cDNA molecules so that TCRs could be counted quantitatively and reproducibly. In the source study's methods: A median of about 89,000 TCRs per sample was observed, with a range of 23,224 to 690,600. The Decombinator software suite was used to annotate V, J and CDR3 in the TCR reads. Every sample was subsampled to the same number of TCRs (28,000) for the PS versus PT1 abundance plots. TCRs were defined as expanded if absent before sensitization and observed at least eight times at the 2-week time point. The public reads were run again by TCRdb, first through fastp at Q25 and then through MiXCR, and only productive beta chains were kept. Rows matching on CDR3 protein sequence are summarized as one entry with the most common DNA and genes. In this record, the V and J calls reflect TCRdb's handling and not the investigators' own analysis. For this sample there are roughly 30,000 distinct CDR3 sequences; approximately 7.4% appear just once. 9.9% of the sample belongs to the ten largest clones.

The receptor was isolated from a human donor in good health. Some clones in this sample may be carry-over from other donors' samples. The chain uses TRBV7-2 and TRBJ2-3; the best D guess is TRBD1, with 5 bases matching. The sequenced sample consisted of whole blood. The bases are TGTGCCAGCAGCTTCTCAGGGGATACGCAGTATTTT. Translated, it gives CASSFSGDTQYF.